This record concerns one TCR beta chain sequence. The target antigen is unknown. The data were taken from a study of cytomegalovirus exposure and HLA in healthy donors. Points from the study as a whole: Overall, about 160 TCR beta chains were annotated as cytomegalovirus-associated. The study reported that TCR beta sequences accurately predicted HLA-A and HLA-B alleles in most subjects. A previous analysis found most TCR beta V segments productive roughly 90% or roughly 30% of the time. An ancestry cluster, one associated with Asian ancestry, reportedly showed fewer N-insertions than the roughly 700-donor mean in a later analysis.

CDR1 and CDR2 (germline): SGHRS, YFSETQ. The CDR3 consists of 15 residues. Trimming stripped 0 bases from V and 4 bases from J, with 12 bases between. PCR amplification relied on 60 Vbeta primers (plus 13 Jbeta primers). Assay: immunoSEQ multiplex PCR; the TCRdb copy retains only in-frame clones and omits some. Among around 150,000 clones listed, roughly 78% were seen once. This receptor was obtained from a man aged 45 to 65 in good health and CMV-seropositive. The sequenced material came from PBMCs. The genes are TRBV5-1 and TRBJ2-3; the D gene is possibly TRBD1 (6 bases). The CDR3 sequence is CASSLEGNRADTQYF. The CDR3, as DNA: TGCGCCAGCAGCTTGGAGGGGAACAGGGCAGATACGCAGTATTTT.